These 30 T cell receptor beta chains were sequenced from one sample in a study of beta chain features in type 1 diabetes. Study findings and constraints: Across all four CD4+ subsets, people with type 1 diabetes showed modestly shorter TCRB CDR3s.

All of the isolated RNA was reverse transcribed, so expressed TCRB transcripts were sequenced. Profiling relied on immunoSEQ multiplex PCR, and the TCRdb table lists in-frame clones only, not all of them. The sample records roughly 240,000 clones, approximately 25% being singletons. The antigens of these receptors remain unknown. The specimen was naive CD4+ T cells from blood. Every receptor here comes from a woman younger than 45 with type 1 diabetes.

The J gene is TRBJ2-5, the V gene TRBV4-1, with D tentatively TRBD2 (6 bases). In germline, CDR1 is MGHRA, CDR2 YSYEKL. Trimming removed 0 bases at V and 3 bases at J, with 11 bases between. There are 15 residues in the CDR3. The CDR3 DNA reads as TGCGCCAGCAGCCAAGATCCGGGCGGGGAAGAGACCCAGTACTTC. Amino acid sequence: CASSQDPGGEETQYF.

The chain uses TRBV25-1 and TRBJ1-2, with TRBD1 matching 7 bases. In germline, CDR1 is MGHDK, CDR2 SYGVNS. CDR3 length: 13 residues. V dropped 2 bases and J dropped 3; count of bases not matched to a gene: 0. CDR3 bases: TGTGCCAGCAGTGAAGGGACAGACTATGGCTACACCTTC. Translated, it gives CASSEGTDYGYTF.

This clone has only a few counts. The chain recombines TRBV29-1 with TRBJ1-5, with TRBD1 identical over 8 bases. Germline lookup yields CDR1 SQVTM and CDR2 ANQGSEA. The CDR3 has 13 amino acids. The ends lost 6 bases at V and 3 bases at J; junction bases unmatched: 4. The CDR3 protein is CSVVGQVNQPQHF. In nucleotides, the CDR3 is TGCAGCGTCGTGGGACAGGTCAATCAGCCCCAGCATTTT.

This clone was seen a few times. This chain uses TRBV6-5 with TRBJ2-2, with a weak D call TRBD2 (6 bases). CDR3 length: 15 residues. Germline V gene data show CDR1 as MNHEY and CDR2 as SVGAGI. The V and J ends lost 5 bases and 5 bases respectively, with 15 bases between them. This CDR3 reads CASSMEGMGTGELFF. The CDR3 nucleotides read TGTGCCAGCAGTATGGAGGGGATGGGAACCGGGGAGCTGTTTTTT.

The chain recombines TRBV18 with TRBJ2-7; TRBD1 might be the D (6 bases). This CDR3 is 17 amino acids long. From germline, CDR1 is KGHSH and CDR2 LQKENI. Trimming removed 0 bases from V and 4 bases from J, with 19 bases in between. The CDR3 DNA reads as TGTGCCAGCTCACCACCGAAAGGGGGTCCAGGCCCTTACGAGCAGTACTTC. Translated: CASSPPKGGPGPYEQYF.

V is TRBV5-4 and J is TRBJ2-5, with a weak D call TRBD2 (7 bases). CDR3 length: 14 amino acids. Germline loops: CDR1 SGHNT, CDR2 YYREEE (reference sequence). The ends were cut back, 0 bases at V and 5 bases at J, with 11 bases in the middle. The CDR3 coding sequence is TGTGCCAGCAGCTTGGCGGGGGGCTCGGAGACCCAGTACTTC. This encodes CASSLAGGSETQYF. The variable domain in full, completed from reference TRBV5-4 and TRBJ2-5, reads ETGVTQSPTHLIKTRGQQVTLRCSSQSGHNTVSWYQQALGQGPQFIFQYYREEENGRGNFPPRFSGLQFPNYSSELNVNALELDDSALYLCASSLAGGSETQYFGPGTRLLVL.

The genes are TRBV11-2 and TRBJ1-1; D is unresolved. This CDR3 contains 14 residues. Trimming took off 2 bases at V and 1 base at J, with 8 bases between the two ends. The V gene's germline CDR1 is SGHAT and CDR2 FQNNGV. The CDR3 reads CASSLPGRNTEAFF. The CDR3 DNA reads as TGTGCCAGCAGCTTACCGGGGAGGAACACTGAAGCTTTCTTT.

This chain links TRBV21-1 with TRBJ1-2; the tabulated D call, TRBD1, remains unverified against the DNA. TRBV21-1 is designated a pseudogene. The CDR3 totals 14 residues. The CDR3 protein is CASSKDGDRWGYTF. The CDR3 nucleotides read TGTGCCAGCAGCAAAGATGGGGACAGGTGGGGCTACACCTTC.

This clone appeared a few times. V and J are TRBV25-1 and TRBJ1-2; TRBD1 is a possible D gene (6 bases). V shed 3 bases and J shed 8 bases, with 16 bases lying between them. Germline CDR1 and CDR2: MGHDK and SYGVNS. The CDR3 runs to 14 residues. In DNA form, the CDR3 reads TGTGCCAGCAGTGACCAATCACAGGGTGACGGCTACACCTTC. Amino acids: CASSDQSQGDGYTF.

This clone was detected only a few times. V gene TRBV23-1 combines with J gene TRBJ1-1; tentative D call: TRBD1 (6 bases). TRBV23-1 is recorded as an ORF, its role being uncertain. The CDR3 totals 15 residues. V gave up 5 bases and J gave up 6 bases, with 19 bases separating them. The CDR3 nucleotides are TGCGCCAGCAGTGCGGACAGTTTTTTTAAAGCTGAAGCTTTCTTT. Its translation is CASSADSFFKAEAFF.

The rearrangement links TRBV15 to TRBJ1-6; D not resolved. The V end was cut by 1 base, the J end by 5 bases, with 12 bases between. Germline V gene sequence: CDR1 LNHNV, CDR2 YYDKDF (reference sequence). The CDR3 totals 16 residues. Here the CDR3 DNA reads TGTGCCACCAGCAGAGGCGGCAGTCCTGATAATTCACCCCTCCACTTT. This sequence encodes CATSRGGSPDNSPLHF.

The chain combines TRBV30 with TRBJ2-3, with TRBD2 identical over 12 bases. Per germline, CDR1 GTSNPN and CDR2 SVGIG (reference sequence). Trimming took 2 bases from V and 6 from J; bases not matched to a gene: 12. CDR3 length equals 17 residues. CDR3 region: CAWSTQRTSGTLDTQYF. The CDR3 DNA reads TGTGCCTGGAGTACCCAGAGGACTAGCGGGACTTTGGATACGCAGTATTTT.

This chain connects TRBV29-1 to TRBJ1-2, with 8 bases that match TRBD1. The CDR3 consists of 13 residues. Germline V gene data show CDR1 as SQVTM and CDR2 as ANQGSEA. Unmatched junction bases numbered 8, after V lost 5 bases and J lost 6 bases. The CDR3 region has the DNA TGCAGCGTTACTCGGGACAGGATAAATGGCTACACCTTC. This codes for CSVTRDRINGYTF.

V gene TRBV27 combines with J gene TRBJ2-7; TRBD2 aligns across 11 bases. The CDR3 length is 14 residues. Germline loops: CDR1 MNHEY, CDR2 SMNVEV (reference sequence). J was trimmed by 3 bases and V by 5 bases; bases with no gene match: 3. The CDR3 region has the DNA TGTGCCAGCAGTACTAGCGGGAGTATCTACGAGCAGTACTTC. Its translation is CASSTSGSIYEQYF.

As DNA, the CDR3 is TGTGCCAGCAGTCCATCACAGGCTCCCTTCTACAATGAGCAGTTCTTC. Amino acids: CASSPSQAPFYNEQFF. The V gene is TRBV27, the J gene TRBJ2-1; the D gene is possibly TRBD1 (5 bases). This CDR3 comprises 16 residues. Trimming removed 5 bases from V and 3 bases from J, with 17 bases in between. Germline values: CDR1 MNHEY, CDR2 SMNVEV (reference sequence).

The CDR3 here is CAWSGGGADGYTF. In nucleotides, the CDR3 is TGTGCCTGGAGTGGTGGGGGCGCCGATGGCTACACCTTC. The rearrangement joins TRBV30 to TRBJ1-2; TRBD1 is a possible D gene (6 bases). CDR3 length: 13 amino acids. The germline V gene encodes CDR1 GTSNPN and CDR2 SVGIG (reference sequence). The V gene lost 1 base and the J gene lost 6 bases, with 12 bases spanning the gap.

The rearrangement joins TRBV18 to TRBJ1-2, with a possible D match to TRBD1 (5 bases). V lost 2 bases and J 5 bases, leaving 12 bases between the germline ends. The CDR3 consists of 14 residues. Germline-derived CDR1 and CDR2 are KGHSH and LQKENI. CDR3 in DNA: TGTGCCAGCTCACCAGTACCAGGGACTTATGGCTACACCTTC. This sequence encodes CASSPVPGTYGYTF.

There are a few counts of this clone. This rearrangement joins TRBV9 to TRBJ1-5; TRBD1 aligns across 11 bases. From germline, CDR1 is SGDLS and CDR2 YYNGEE. The CDR3 contains 14 residues. Losses at the gene ends were 3 bases for V and 6 bases for J; bases not matched to a gene: 2. The CDR3 coding sequence is TGTGCCAGCAGCGGGACAGGGGGCTCTCAGCCCCAGCATTTT. Protein sequence: CASSGTGGSQPQHF.

The chain carries TRBV5-6 and TRBJ1-2, with D uncertain. Germline V CDR1 and CDR2: SGHDT, YYEEEE. The CDR3 has 11 amino acids. Trimming took off 4 bases at V and 4 bases at J, with 5 bases between the two ends. CDR3 DNA: TGTGCCAGCAGCGCGTCCTATGGCTACACCTTC. Translated: CASSASYGYTF. Full variable domain (remainder filled in from reference TRBV5-6 and TRBJ1-2): DAGVTQSPTHLIKTRGQQVTLRCSPKSGHDTVSWYQQALGQGPQFIFQYYEEEERQRGNFPDRFSGHQFPNYSSELNVNALLLGDSALYLCASSASYGYTFGSGTRLTVV.

A few counts support this clone. V usage is TRBV4-1 and J usage is TRBJ1-2; the D gene is possibly TRBD1 (5 bases). CDR3 length: 14 amino acids. The germline CDR1 and CDR2 sequences are MGHRA and YSYEKL. Trimming took 3 bases from V and 1 from J, leaving 9 bases between them. CDR3 in amino acids: CASSQTVFNYGYTF. DNA of the CDR3: TGCGCCAGCAGCCAGACAGTTTTTAACTATGGCTACACCTTC.

This clone was counted a few times. The rearrangement links TRBV29-1 to TRBJ2-7; D possibly corresponds to TRBD2 (6 bases). The germline V gene encodes CDR1 SQVTM and CDR2 ANQGSEA. V dropped 3 bases and J dropped 2 bases, with 11 bases sitting between them. The CDR3 contains 13 residues. DNA of the CDR3: TGCAGCGTTGATGCGGGCGGGACCTACGAGCAGTACTTC. It yields the protein CSVDAGGTYEQYF.

V is TRBV6-6 and J is TRBJ1-1; D possibly corresponds to TRBD1 (6 bases). Germline CDR1 and CDR2: MNHNY and SVGAGI (reference sequence). CDR3 size: 15 residues. With 1 base removed from V and 1 base from J, the gap between germline ends came to 10 bases. The DNA for the CDR3 is TGTGCCAGCAGTTACTTATCGACAGGGAACACTGAAGCTTTCTTT. It specifies CASSYLSTGNTEAFF.

This clone was found a few times. CDR3 sequence (DNA): TGTGCCAGCAGACAAACCGGGACAGAAAACATTCAGTACTTC. Translating gives CASRQTGTENIQYF. The rearrangement links TRBV7-9 to TRBJ2-4; 7 nucleotides match TRBD1. CDR1 is SEHNR and CDR2 is FQNEAQ in the germline V gene (reference sequence). The CDR3 totals 14 residues. The V segment lost 6 bases and the J segment 5 bases; nucleotides outside the gene matches: 7.

The rearrangement links TRBV9 to TRBJ2-5, with D unclear. V was pared by 3 bases and J by 5 bases, with 8 bases between. Germline CDR1 and CDR2: SGDLS and YYNGEE. This CDR3 has 12 residues. The CDR3 nucleotides are TGTGCCAGCAGCGGGAGCCCGGAGACCCAGTACTTC. Encoded protein: CASSGSPETQYF.

This clone was picked up a small number of times. V is TRBV5-1 and J is TRBJ2-5, with 7 bases identical to TRBD2. V was pared by 4 bases and J by 2 bases, with 5 bases of the junction left unmatched. This CDR3 has 14 amino acids. Per the germline V gene, CDR1 is SGHRS and CDR2 is YFSETQ. CDR3 DNA sequence: TGCGCCAGCAGCACCGGGACTATACAAGAGACCCAGTACTTC. Translated: CASSTGTIQETQYF.

This clone was seen a handful of times. The rearrangement links TRBV7-3 to TRBJ2-1, with TRBD2 identical over 8 bases. Trimming cost V 4 bases and J 15 bases; bases outside gene matches: 11. Germline V gene data show CDR1 as SGHTA and CDR2 as FQGTGA. This CDR3 region has 13 residues. CDR3 bases: TGTGCCAGCAGCTGGAGCACGACTAGCGAAATGTTCTTC. Its translation is CASSWSTTSEMFF. The variable domain in full, with the rest retrieved from reference TRBV7-3 and TRBJ2-1, is GAGVSQTPSNKVTEKGKYVELRCDPISGHTALYWYRQSLGQGPEFLIYFQGTGAADDSGLPNDRFFAVRPEGSVSTLKIQRTERGDSAVYLCASSWSTTSEMFFGPGTRLTVL.

The chain uses TRBV18 and TRBJ2-1, with TRBD2 identical over 14 bases. This CDR3 has 16 amino acids. J was trimmed by 6 bases and V by 3 bases; bases with no gene match: 4. Germline V gives CDR1 KGHSH, CDR2 LQKENI. In nucleotides, the CDR3 is TGTGCCAGCTCACCGGGGACTAGCGGGAGCTTCAATGAGCAGTTCTTC. Protein: CASSPGTSGSFNEQFF.

The DNA for the CDR3 is TGCGCCAGCAGCCATCCGGACAGCACCACCGGGGAGCTGTTTTTT. Its translation: CASSHPDSTTGELFF. The chain carries TRBV4-1 and TRBJ2-2; the D gene is possibly TRBD1 (6 bases). The CDR3 is 15 amino acids. The germline V gene has CDR1 MGHRA and CDR2 YSYEKL. Trimming removed 3 bases at V and 4 bases at J, with 12 bases between.

Worth noting for this clone: This sample also contains other DNA sequences that code for the same CDR3. The chain uses TRBV29-1 and TRBJ2-7; TRBD2 matches 9 bases. Germline lookup yields CDR1 SQVTM and CDR2 ANQGSEA. The V and J ends lost 4 bases and 3 bases, in that order; junction bases with no gene match: 1. The CDR3 contains 12 residues. CDR3 sequence (DNA): TGCAGCGTTGGACTAGCGGACTACGAGCAGTACTTC. Encoded protein: CSVGLADYEQYF.

This clone showed up just a few times. The gene calls are TRBV28 and TRBJ2-7; maybe TRBD1 (6 bases). Germline-derived CDR1 and CDR2 are MDHEN and SYDVKM. V was clipped by 8 bases and J by 2 bases, with 13 bases between them. There are 13 residues in the CDR3. Written as DNA, the CDR3 is TGTGCCAGCCAGGACAGCCTGCCCTACGAGCAGTACTTC. Encoded protein: CASQDSLPYEQYF.